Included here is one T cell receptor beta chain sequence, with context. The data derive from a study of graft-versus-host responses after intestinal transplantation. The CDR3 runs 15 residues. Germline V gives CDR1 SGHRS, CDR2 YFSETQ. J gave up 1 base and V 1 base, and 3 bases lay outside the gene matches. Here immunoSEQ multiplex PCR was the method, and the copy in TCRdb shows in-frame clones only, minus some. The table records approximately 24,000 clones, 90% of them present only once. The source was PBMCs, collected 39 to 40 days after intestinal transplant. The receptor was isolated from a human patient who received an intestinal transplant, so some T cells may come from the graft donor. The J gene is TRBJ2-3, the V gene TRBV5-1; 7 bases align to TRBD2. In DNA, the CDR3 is TGCGCCAGCAGCTTGTGGGAGGGGCGCACAGATACGCAGTATTTT. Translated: CASSLWEGRTDTQYF.